The 5 T cell receptor beta chains below were found in one sample sequenced in a study of T cell responses to AZD1222 COVID-19 vaccine. Clones were read by immunoSEQ multiplex PCR, and TCRdb kept only the in-frame ones, dropping some. The sample consists of some 170,000 clones, roughly nine tenths of them appearing once. Sample: peripheral blood, taken 28 days after the second AZD1222 dose. All receptors derive from an adult who received the AZD1222 COVID-19 vaccine.

V is TRBV14 and J is TRBJ2-1, with 7 bases aligning to TRBD2. CDR1 SGHDN and CDR2 FVKESK come from the germline V gene. With V trimmed by 3 bases and J by 0 bases, 5 bases remained unmatched. This CDR3 comprises 16 residues. The CDR3 sequence is CASSQASGFSYNEQFF. The CDR3, as DNA: TGTGCCAGCAGCCAGGCTAGCGGATTCTCCTACAATGAGCAGTTCTTC.

The chain links TRBV7-8 to TRBJ2-3; D tentatively reads TRBD1 or TRBD2 (5 bases each). CDR3 length: 14 amino acids. CDR1 is SGHVS and CDR2 is FQNEAQ in the germline V gene. V gave up 5 bases and J gave up 4 bases, with 13 bases separating them. The CDR3 DNA reads TGTGCCAGCAGCCCATCCCTGGGGGCAGATACGCAGTATTTT. Its translation is CASSPSLGADTQYF.

The chain is built from TRBV7-6 and TRBJ1-3; maybe TRBD1 (5 bases). CDR1 is SGHVS and CDR2 is FNYEAQ in the germline V gene. Trimming cost V 4 bases and J 4 bases, with 17 bases left between them. This CDR3 comprises 16 residues. CDR3 in amino acids: CASSSSGTLGGNTIYF. The DNA for the CDR3 is TGTGCCAGCAGCTCCTCCGGGACCTTGGGAGGAAACACCATATATTTT.

This chain connects TRBV27 to TRBJ2-1; 14 bases align to TRBD2. The CDR3 is made up of 19 amino acids. Losses at the gene ends were 5 bases for V and 4 bases for J; bases not matched to a gene: 13. Germline V gene data show CDR1 as MNHEY and CDR2 as SMNVEV (reference sequence). CDR3: CASSLGTSGGPVTYNEQFF. In nucleotides, the CDR3 is TGTGCCAGCAGTCTAGGGACTAGCGGGGGCCCGGTAACATACAATGAGCAGTTCTTC.

The chain recombines TRBV6-1 with TRBJ2-5; D is possibly TRBD1 (5 bases). CDR1 is MNHNS, CDR2 SASEGT, per germline. This CDR3 spans 17 amino acids. The V end was cut by 0 bases, the J end by 4 bases, with 18 bases between. The CDR3 nucleotides are TGTGCCAGCAGTGAAGCGCTTTCGGCAGGGCGACTAGAGACCCAGTACTTC. It translates to CASSEALSAGRLETQYF.